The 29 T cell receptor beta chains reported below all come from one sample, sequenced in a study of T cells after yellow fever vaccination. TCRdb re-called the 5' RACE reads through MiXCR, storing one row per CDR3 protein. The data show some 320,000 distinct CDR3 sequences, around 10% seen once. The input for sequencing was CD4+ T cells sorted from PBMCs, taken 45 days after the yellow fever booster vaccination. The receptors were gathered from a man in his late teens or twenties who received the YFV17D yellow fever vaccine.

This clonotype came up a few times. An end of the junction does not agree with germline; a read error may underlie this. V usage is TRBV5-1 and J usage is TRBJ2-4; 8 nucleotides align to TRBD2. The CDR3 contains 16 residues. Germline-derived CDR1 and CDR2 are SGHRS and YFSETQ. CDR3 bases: TGCGCCAGCAGCTCCGAACCGGGGGGGGCCAAAAACATTCAGTGCTTC. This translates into CASSSEPGGAKNIQCF. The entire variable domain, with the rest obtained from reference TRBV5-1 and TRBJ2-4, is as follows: KAGVTQTPRYLIKTRGQQVTLSCSPISGHRSVSWYQQTPGQGLQFLFEYFSETQRNKGNFPGRFSGRQFSNSRSEMNVSTLELGDSALYLCASSSEPGGAKNIQCFGAGTRLSVL.

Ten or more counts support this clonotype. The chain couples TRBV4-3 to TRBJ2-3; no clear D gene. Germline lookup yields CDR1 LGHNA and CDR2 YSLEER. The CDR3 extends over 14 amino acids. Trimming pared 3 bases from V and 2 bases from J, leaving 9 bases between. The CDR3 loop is CASSHTDLTDTQYF. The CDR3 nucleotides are TGCGCCAGCAGCCATACGGACCTCACAGATACGCAGTATTTT.

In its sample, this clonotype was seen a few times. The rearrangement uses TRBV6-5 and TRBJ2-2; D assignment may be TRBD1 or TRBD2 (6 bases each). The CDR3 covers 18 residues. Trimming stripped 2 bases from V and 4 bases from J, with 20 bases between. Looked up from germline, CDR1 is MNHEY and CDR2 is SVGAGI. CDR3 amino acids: CASSYPSRGLSATGELFF. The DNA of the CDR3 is TGTGCCAGCAGTTACCCCAGCAGGGGACTTTCGGCCACCGGGGAGCTGTTTTTT.

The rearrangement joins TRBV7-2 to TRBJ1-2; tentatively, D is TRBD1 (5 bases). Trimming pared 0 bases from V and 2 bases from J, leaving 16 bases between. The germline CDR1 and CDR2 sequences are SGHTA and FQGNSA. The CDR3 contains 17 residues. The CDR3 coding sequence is TGTGCCAGCAGCTTAGCGCCAAGGCAGGGTGTCAACTATGGCTACACCTTC. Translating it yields CASSLAPRQGVNYGYTF.

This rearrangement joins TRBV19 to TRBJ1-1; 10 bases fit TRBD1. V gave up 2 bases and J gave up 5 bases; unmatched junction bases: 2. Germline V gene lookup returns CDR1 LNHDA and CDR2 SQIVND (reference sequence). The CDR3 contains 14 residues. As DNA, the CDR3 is TGTGCCAGTAGTATACGGACAGGGGGGACTGAAGCTTTCTTT. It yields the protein CASSIRTGGTEAFF.

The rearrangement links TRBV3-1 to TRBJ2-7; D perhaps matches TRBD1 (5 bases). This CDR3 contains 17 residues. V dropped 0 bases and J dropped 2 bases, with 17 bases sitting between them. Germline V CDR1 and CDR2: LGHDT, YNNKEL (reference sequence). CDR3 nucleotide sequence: TGTGCCAGCAGCCAAGATTTCCCAGGCCAGGGTACCTACGAGCAGTACTTC. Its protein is CASSQDFPGQGTYEQYF.

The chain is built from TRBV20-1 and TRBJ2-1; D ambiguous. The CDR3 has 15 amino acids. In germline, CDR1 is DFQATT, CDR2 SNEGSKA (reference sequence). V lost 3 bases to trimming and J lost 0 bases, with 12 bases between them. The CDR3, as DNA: TGCAGTGCTAGCCGTCAGTCGAGCTCCTACAATGAGCAGTTCTTC. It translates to CSASRQSSSYNEQFF.

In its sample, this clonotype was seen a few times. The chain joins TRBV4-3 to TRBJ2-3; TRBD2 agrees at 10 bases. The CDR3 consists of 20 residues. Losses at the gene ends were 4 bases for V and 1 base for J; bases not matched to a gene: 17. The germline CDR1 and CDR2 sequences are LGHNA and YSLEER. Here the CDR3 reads CASSPVSGTSGVRGTDTQYF. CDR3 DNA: TGCGCCAGCAGCCCCGTTTCGGGAACTAGCGGGGTTAGGGGCACAGATACGCAGTATTTT.

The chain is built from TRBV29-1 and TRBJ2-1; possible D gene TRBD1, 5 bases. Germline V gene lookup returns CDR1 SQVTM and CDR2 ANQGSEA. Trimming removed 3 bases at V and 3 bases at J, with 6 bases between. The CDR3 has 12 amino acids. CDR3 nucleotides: TGCAGCGTTGACAGGGACTACAATGAGCAGTTCTTC. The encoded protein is CSVDRDYNEQFF.

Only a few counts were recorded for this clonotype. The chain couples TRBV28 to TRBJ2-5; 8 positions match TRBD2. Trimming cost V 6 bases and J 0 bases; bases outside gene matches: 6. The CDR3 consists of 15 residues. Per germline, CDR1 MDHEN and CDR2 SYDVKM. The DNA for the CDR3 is TGTGCCAGCAGGAGGGCTAGCGGGTACCAAGAGACCCAGTACTTC. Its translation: CASRRASGYQETQYF.

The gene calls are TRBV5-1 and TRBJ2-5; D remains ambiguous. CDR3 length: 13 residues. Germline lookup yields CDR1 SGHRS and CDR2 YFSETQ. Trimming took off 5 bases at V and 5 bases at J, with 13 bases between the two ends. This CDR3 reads CASSSSLFETQYF. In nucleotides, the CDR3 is TGCGCCAGCAGTTCGTCCCTGTTTGAGACCCAGTACTTC.

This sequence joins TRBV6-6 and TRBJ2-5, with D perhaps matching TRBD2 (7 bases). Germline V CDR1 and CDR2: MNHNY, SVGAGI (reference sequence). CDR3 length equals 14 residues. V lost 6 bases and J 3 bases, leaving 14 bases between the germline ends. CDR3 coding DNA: TGTGCCAGCAGCGCGGAGGGGGGGGAAGAGACCCAGTACTTC. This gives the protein CASSAEGGEETQYF.

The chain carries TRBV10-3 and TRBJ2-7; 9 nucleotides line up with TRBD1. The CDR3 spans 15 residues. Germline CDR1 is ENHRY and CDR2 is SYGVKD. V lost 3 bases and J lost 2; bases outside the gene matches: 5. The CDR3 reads CAISDLDRGPYEQYF. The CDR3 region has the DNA TGTGCCATCAGTGACTTGGACAGGGGACCCTACGAGCAGTACTTC.

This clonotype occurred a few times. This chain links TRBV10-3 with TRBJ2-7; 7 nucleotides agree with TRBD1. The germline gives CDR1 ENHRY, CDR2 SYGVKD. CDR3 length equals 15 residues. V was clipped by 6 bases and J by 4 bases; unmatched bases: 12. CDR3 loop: CAIREVETGLYEQYF. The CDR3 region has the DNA TGTGCCATCAGGGAGGTGGAGACAGGGCTTTACGAGCAGTACTTC.

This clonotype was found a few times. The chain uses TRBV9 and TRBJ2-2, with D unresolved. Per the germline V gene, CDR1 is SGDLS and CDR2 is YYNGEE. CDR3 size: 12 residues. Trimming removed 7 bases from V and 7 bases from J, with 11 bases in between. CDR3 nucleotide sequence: TGTGCCAGCGGGATGATGTACGGGGAGCTGTTTTTT. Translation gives CASGMMYGELFF.

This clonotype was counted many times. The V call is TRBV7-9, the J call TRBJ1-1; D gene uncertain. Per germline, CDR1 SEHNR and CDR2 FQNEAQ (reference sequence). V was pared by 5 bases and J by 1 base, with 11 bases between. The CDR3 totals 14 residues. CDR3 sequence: CASSRGPPNTEAFF. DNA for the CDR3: TGTGCCAGCAGCCGCGGACCCCCGAACACTGAAGCTTTCTTT.

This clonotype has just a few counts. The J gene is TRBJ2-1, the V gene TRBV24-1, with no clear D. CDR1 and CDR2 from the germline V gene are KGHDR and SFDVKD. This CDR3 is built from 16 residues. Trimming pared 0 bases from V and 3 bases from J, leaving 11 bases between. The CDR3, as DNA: TGTGCCACCAGTGATTTGCCCCGTGCTGACTACAATGAGCAGTTCTTC. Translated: CATSDLPRADYNEQFF.

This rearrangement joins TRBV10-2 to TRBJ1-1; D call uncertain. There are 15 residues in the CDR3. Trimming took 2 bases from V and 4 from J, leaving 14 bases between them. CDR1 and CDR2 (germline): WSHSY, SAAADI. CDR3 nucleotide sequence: TGCGCCAGCAGTGAGCAGGTTTTGGGGAGCACTGAAGCTTTCTTT. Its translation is CASSEQVLGSTEAFF.

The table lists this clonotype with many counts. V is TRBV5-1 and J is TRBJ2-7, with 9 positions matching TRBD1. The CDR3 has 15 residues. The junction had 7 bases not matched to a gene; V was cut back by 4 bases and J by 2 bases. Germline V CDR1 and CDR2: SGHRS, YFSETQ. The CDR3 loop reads CASSDPGQGAYEQYF. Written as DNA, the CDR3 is TGCGCCAGCAGCGACCCGGGACAGGGTGCCTACGAGCAGTACTTC.

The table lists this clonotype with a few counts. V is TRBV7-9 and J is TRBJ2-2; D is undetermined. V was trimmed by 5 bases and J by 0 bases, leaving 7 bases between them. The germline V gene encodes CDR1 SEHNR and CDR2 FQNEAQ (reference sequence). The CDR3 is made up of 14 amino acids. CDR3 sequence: CASSPTSNTGELFF. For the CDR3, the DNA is TGTGCCAGCAGCCCGACATCGAACACCGGGGAGCTGTTTTTT.

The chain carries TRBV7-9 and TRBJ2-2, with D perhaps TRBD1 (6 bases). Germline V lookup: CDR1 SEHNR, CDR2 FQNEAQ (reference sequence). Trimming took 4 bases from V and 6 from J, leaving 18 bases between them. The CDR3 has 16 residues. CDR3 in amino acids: CASSSRQDWGPGELFF. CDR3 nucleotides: TGTGCCAGCAGCTCCAGACAGGATTGGGGCCCCGGGGAGCTGTTTTTT. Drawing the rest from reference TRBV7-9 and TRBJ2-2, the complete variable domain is DTGVSQNPRHKITKRGQNVTFRCDPISEHNRLYWYRQTLGQGPEFLTYFQNEAQLEKSRLLSDRFSAERPKGSFSTLEIQRTEQGDSAMYLCASSSRQDWGPGELFFGEGSRLTVL.

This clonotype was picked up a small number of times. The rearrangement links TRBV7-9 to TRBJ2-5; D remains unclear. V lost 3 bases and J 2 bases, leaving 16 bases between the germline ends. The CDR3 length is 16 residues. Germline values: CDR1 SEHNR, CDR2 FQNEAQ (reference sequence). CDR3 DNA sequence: TGTGCCAGCAGCTTGGGTCTGTCGGTAGGTCAAGAGACCCAGTACTTC. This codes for CASSLGLSVGQETQYF.

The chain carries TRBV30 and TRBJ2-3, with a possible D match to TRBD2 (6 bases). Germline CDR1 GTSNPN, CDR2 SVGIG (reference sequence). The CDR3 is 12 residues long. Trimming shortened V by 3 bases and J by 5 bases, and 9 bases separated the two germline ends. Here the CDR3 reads CAWRKGGDTQYF. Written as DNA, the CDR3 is TGTGCCTGGAGGAAGGGAGGAGATACGCAGTATTTT.

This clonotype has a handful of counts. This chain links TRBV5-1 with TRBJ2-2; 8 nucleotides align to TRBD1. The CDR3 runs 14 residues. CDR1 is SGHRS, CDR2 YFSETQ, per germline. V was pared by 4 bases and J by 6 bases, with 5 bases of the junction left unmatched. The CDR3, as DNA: TGCGCCAGCAGCACTAGGACAGGGCCCGGGGAGCTGTTTTTT. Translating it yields CASSTRTGPGELFF.

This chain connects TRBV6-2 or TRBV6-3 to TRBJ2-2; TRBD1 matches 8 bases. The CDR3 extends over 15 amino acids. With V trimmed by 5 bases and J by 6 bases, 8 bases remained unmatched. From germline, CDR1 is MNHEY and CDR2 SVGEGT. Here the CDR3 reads CASSPGDRRAGELFF. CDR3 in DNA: TGTGCCAGCAGTCCGGGGGACAGGAGAGCCGGGGAGCTGTTTTTT.

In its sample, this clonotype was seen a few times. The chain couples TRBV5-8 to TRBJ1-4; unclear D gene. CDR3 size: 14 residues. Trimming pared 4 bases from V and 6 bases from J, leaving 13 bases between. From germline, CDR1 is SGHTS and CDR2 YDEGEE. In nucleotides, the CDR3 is TGTGCCAGCAGCCCAGCTATCCGGGATGAAAAACTGTTTTTT. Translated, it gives CASSPAIRDEKLFF.

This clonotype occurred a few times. CDR3 region: CASSYGTGFPYEQYF. CDR3 nucleotides: TGTGCCAGCAGCTATGGGACAGGGTTCCCCTACGAGCAGTACTTC. This chain uses TRBV28 with TRBJ2-7, with 9 bases that match TRBD1. Germline V gives CDR1 MDHEN, CDR2 SYDVKM. V shed 6 bases and J 2 bases; nucleotides not matched to a gene: 8. The CDR3 length is 15 residues.

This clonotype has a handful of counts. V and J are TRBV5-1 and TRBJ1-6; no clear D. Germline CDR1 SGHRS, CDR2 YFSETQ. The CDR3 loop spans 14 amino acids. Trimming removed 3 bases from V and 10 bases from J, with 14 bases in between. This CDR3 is CASSSSNWNSPLHF. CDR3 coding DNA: TGCGCCAGCAGCTCTAGTAATTGGAACTCACCCCTCCACTTT.

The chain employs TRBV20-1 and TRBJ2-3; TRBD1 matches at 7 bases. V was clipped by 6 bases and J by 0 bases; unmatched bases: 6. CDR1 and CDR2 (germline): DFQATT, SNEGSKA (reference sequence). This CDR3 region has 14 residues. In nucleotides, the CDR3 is TGCAGTGCCCCTCTCAGGGGGAGCACAGATACGCAGTATTTT. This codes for CSAPLRGSTDTQYF.